Here is one T cell receptor (beta chain) with its context. No antigen is known for it. Via MiXCR, TCRdb re-called the reads, giving one row per CDR3 protein. This table holds under 850,000 distinct CDR3 sequences, about 40% found once. This sample was included in a study of T cell repertoires in cytomegalovirus infection. The study's findings and limits: Clonotype analysis showed dominance of the ex vivo response by HLA-C-restricted CMV-specific TCR beta clonotypes.

The V gene's germline CDR1 is LNHNV and CDR2 YYDKDF (reference sequence). The CDR3 runs 15 residues. Trimming left V 3 bases short and J 4 bases short, with 15 bases between. Sequencing input: PBMCs. This clonotype was obtained from a human donor in good health (CMV status not recorded). Some clones in this sample may be carry-over from other donors' samples. The chain couples TRBV15 to TRBJ1-2; a possible D gene is TRBD1 (6 bases). The CDR3: CATSREDRQVYGYTF. The CDR3 DNA reads TGTGCCACCAGCAGGGAAGATCGACAGGTCTATGGCTACACCTTC.